Only a few counts were recorded for the clone carrying this TCR beta chain. Its antigen is unidentified. Treatment in this sample: approximately nine-day PBMC culture with coronavirus spike peptide pools or control peptides (ViraFEST assay). This record belongs to a study of vaccination and CD4 T cells after COVID-19. Sequencing of cultured CD4+ T cell DNA used the Oncomine TCR Beta short-read assay. TCRdb reprocessed the PCR reads via MiXCR and lists one record per CDR3 protein. The table shows 11,000 to 15,000 distinct CDR3 sequences, with 20% to 25% occurring only once. Germline CDR1 and CDR2: MDHEN and SYDVKM. V lost 6 bases and J 2 bases, leaving 13 bases between the germline ends. The CDR3 totals 14 residues.

The source of this sequence is a human donor who had recovered from COVID-19. The rearrangement links TRBV28 to TRBJ1-2, with D possibly matching TRBD1 (5 bases). Sequencing used CD4+ T cells from blood, cultured in vitro, obtained after SARS-CoV-2 vaccination. The CDR3 region has the DNA TGTGCCAGCAGCCCGGGGGGGGACAACTATGGCTACACCTTC. It encodes CASSPGGDNYGYTF.